One and the same sample provided the 16 T cell receptor beta chains below, sequenced in a study of T-cell memory formation after mild COVID-19. MiXCR, run by TCRdb on the 5' RACE reads, gives a single entry per CDR3 protein. The repertoire holds some 300,000 distinct CDR3 sequences, with 20% to 25% as singletons. The sequenced sample was PBMCs or a T cell subset sorted from them (not recorded which). These receptors all stem from a man younger than 30 who had mild COVID-19 (a few samples of this study predate the infection). Cell type and time point are not known.

This clonotype has just a few counts. The chain is built from TRBV9 and TRBJ2-3; D is uncertain. Germline-derived CDR1 and CDR2 are SGDLS and YYNGEE. The CDR3 runs to 16 residues. Between the trimmed V and J ends, which lost 4 bases and 0 bases, there was a span of 15 bases. The DNA of the CDR3 is TGTGCCAGCAGCTTCTCGACGGACCCTAGCACAGATACGCAGTATTTT. As protein: CASSFSTDPSTDTQYF.

The sample holds a few counts of this clonotype. The chain is built from TRBV7-3 and TRBJ1-6, with D possibly TRBD1 on 6 matching bases. Germline V gene data show CDR1 as SGHTA and CDR2 as FQGTGA. The CDR3 runs 14 residues. V was trimmed by 5 bases and J by 7 bases, leaving 12 bases between them. CDR3 sequence (DNA): TGTGCCAGCAGCGAGGACAGCGGGAATTCACCCCTCCACTTT. Its translation: CASSEDSGNSPLHF. The complete variable domain, with remaining parts taken from reference TRBV7-3 and TRBJ1-6, reads GAGVSQTPSNKVTEKGKYVELRCDPISGHTALYWYRQSLGQGPEFLIYFQGTGAADDSGLPNDRFFAVRPEGSVSTLKIQRTERGDSAVYLCASSEDSGNSPLHFGNGTRLTVT.

This sequence joins TRBV5-1 and TRBJ1-2; possibly TRBD1 for D (5 bases). Deletions cut 0 bases from V and 4 bases from J, with 13 bases between. Germline CDR1 reads SGHRS; CDR2 reads YFSETQ. CDR3 length: 15 amino acids. CDR3 loop: CASSLATSGSYGYTF. In nucleotides, the CDR3 is TGCGCCAGCAGCTTGGCCACGTCAGGGTCCTATGGCTACACCTTC. The full variable domain, with the rest looked up from reference TRBV5-1 and TRBJ1-2, is KAGVTQTPRYLIKTRGQQVTLSCSPISGHRSVSWYQQTPGQGLQFLFEYFSETQRNKGNFPGRFSGRQFSNSRSEMNVSTLELGDSALYLCASSLATSGSYGYTFGSGTRLTVV.

The rearrangement joins TRBV29-1 to TRBJ2-5; 7 positions agree with TRBD1. CDR1 is SQVTM and CDR2 is ANQGSEA in the germline V gene. The junction had 11 bases not matched to a gene; V was cut back by 6 bases and J by 4 bases. CDR3 length: 14 residues. CDR3 region: CSVAYRGRGETQYF. The CDR3 bases are TGCAGCGTGGCCTACAGGGGTAGGGGAGAGACCCAGTACTTC.

The rearrangement uses TRBV6-5 and TRBJ1-3; D is uncertain. Germline V CDR1 and CDR2: MNHEY, SVGAGI. The CDR3 is 16 amino acids. V was shortened by 0 bases and J by 8 bases, with 17 bases between the two germline ends. The CDR3 here is CASSYSDALEGYTIYF. The CDR3 DNA is TGTGCCAGCAGTTACTCGGACGCACTCGAGGGATACACCATATATTTT.

This clonotype has just a few counts. The rearrangement links TRBV19 to TRBJ1-1; no reliable D call. CDR3 length: 11 amino acids. Germline CDR1 is LNHDA and CDR2 is SQIVND (reference sequence). V lost 3 bases and J 3 bases, leaving 2 bases between the germline ends. The CDR3 coding sequence is TGTGCCAGTAGTATGGACACTGAAGCTTTCTTT. This codes for CASSMDTEAFF.

There are a few counts of this clonotype. The V and J genes are TRBV20-1 and TRBJ2-4, with 7 bases fitting TRBD1. Germline trimming cut 0 bases from V and 5 bases from J; bases unmatched to any gene: 7. Germline CDR1 DFQATT, CDR2 SNEGSKA (reference sequence). CDR3 length equals 15 residues. CDR3 sequence (DNA): TGCAGTGCTAGAGATCCGACAGGGTTCCAAAACATTCAGTACTTC. Translating gives CSARDPTGFQNIQYF.

There are a few counts of this clonotype. The genes are TRBV12-3 or TRBV12-4 and TRBJ2-1; perhaps D is TRBD1 or TRBD2 (5 bases each). The V end was cut by 5 bases, the J end by 15 bases, with 14 bases between. The CDR3 loop spans 11 amino acids. CDR3 in DNA: TGTGCCAGCAGTGACGGGGCCGTCCGGTTCTTC. Translated: CASSDGAVRFF.

This clonotype has only a few counts. J is TRBJ2-4 and V is TRBV5-1, with 8 bases that match TRBD1. The CDR3 extends over 15 amino acids. Germline-derived CDR1 and CDR2 are SGHRS and YFSETQ. The J segment lost 9 bases and the V segment lost 0 bases, leaving 8 bases of the junction unmatched. The CDR3 coding sequence is TGCGCCAGCAGCTTGGCACCGGGACAGGCCCGCATTCAGTACTTC. Protein product: CASSLAPGQARIQYF.

This clonotype occurred a few times. The V gene is TRBV12-3 or TRBV12-4, the J gene TRBJ2-7; 9 nucleotides agree with TRBD1. CDR3 length: 14 amino acids. J was trimmed by 2 bases and V by 6 bases; bases with no gene match: 5. CDR3 DNA sequence: TGTGCCAGCAGCGTCCGACAGGGGGCCTACGAGCAGTACTTC. It codes for CASSVRQGAYEQYF.

CDR3 DNA sequence: TGTGCCAGCAGCGTCTCGTCCCCCGTCGGAGAGACCCAGTACTTC. It yields the protein CASSVSSPVGETQYF. The rearrangement uses TRBV9 and TRBJ2-5, with D uncertain. This CDR3 is built from 15 residues. From germline, CDR1 is SGDLS and CDR2 YYNGEE. V dropped 2 bases and J dropped 4 bases, with 15 bases sitting between them.

The chain has TRBV28 and TRBJ1-1; 7 positions agree with TRBD1. The CDR3 spans 15 residues. Germline CDR1 MDHEN, CDR2 SYDVKM. V trimming: 4 bases; J trimming: 6 bases; junction bases outside the gene matches: 11. As DNA, the CDR3 is TGTGCCAGCAGTTCCGCCAGGACAGGAGGGCCTGAAGCTTTCTTT. This codes for CASSSARTGGPEAFF.

The chain employs TRBV7-6 and TRBJ2-5; TRBD2 aligns across 10 bases. CDR1 and CDR2 from the germline V gene are SGHVS and FNYEAQ. The CDR3 totals 18 residues. Unmatched junction bases numbered 16, after V lost 5 bases and J lost 4 bases. In DNA, the CDR3 is TGTGCCAGCAGCCAGACCCCAGGACTAGCGGATGGAGGAGAGACCCAGTACTTC. Protein sequence: CASSQTPGLADGGETQYF. The full variable domain, its missing parts supplied by reference TRBV7-6 and TRBJ2-5, is GAGVSQSPRYKVTKRGQDVALRCDPISGHVSLYWYRQALGQGPEFLTYFNYEAQQDKSGLPNDRFSAERPEGSISTLTIQRTEQRDSAMYRCASSQTPGLADGGETQYFGPGTRLLVL.

The chain recombines TRBV7-2 with TRBJ1-5; TRBD1 is a possible D gene (6 bases). CDR1 is SGHTA and CDR2 is FQGNSA in the germline V gene. Trimming took 5 bases from V and 5 from J, leaving 16 bases between them. The CDR3 spans 15 residues. CDR3 sequence reads: CASSLWGRGHQPQHF. As DNA, the CDR3 is TGTGCCAGCAGCCTATGGGGGCGGGGGCATCAGCCCCAGCATTTT.

This clonotype has a handful of counts. This chain uses TRBV13 with TRBJ2-5; TRBD2 might be the D (5 bases). Per the germline V gene, CDR1 is PRHDT and CDR2 is FYEKMQ (reference sequence). CDR3 length: 13 residues. V was trimmed by 1 base and J by 3 bases, leaving 6 bases between them. CDR3 DNA sequence: TGTGCCAGCAGCTTAGCGGGAAAAGAGACCCAGTACTTC. Translating it yields CASSLAGKETQYF.

V gene TRBV20-1 combines with J gene TRBJ2-7; 12 nucleotides align to TRBD2. CDR3 length: 14 residues. J was trimmed by 1 base and V by 5 bases; bases with no gene match: 3. Looked up from germline, CDR1 is DFQATT and CDR2 is SNEGSKA (reference sequence). CDR3 residues: CSAPLAGGSYEQYF. The CDR3 bases are TGCAGTGCTCCTCTAGCGGGGGGGTCCTACGAGCAGTACTTC.